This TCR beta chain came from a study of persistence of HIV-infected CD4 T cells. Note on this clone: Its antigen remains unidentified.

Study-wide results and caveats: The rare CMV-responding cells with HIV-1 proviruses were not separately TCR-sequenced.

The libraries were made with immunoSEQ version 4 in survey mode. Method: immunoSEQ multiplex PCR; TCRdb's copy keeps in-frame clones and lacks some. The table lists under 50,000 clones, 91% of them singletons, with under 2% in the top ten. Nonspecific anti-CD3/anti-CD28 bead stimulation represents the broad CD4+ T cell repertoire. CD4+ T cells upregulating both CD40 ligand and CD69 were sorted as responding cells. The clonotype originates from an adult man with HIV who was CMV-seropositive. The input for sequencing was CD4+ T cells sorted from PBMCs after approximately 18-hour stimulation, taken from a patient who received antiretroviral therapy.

The chain's CDR3 is CAWSQGNTEAFF. For the CDR3, the DNA is TGTGCCTGGAGCCAGGGGAACACTGAAGCTTTCTTT. This chain links TRBV30 with TRBJ1-1; a possible D gene is TRBD1 (5 bases). The V gene's germline CDR1 is GTSNPN and CDR2 SVGIG (reference sequence). With 3 bases removed from V and 1 base from J, the gap between germline ends came to 6 bases. The CDR3 extends over 12 amino acids. The variable domain in full, with the rest retrieved from reference TRBV30 and TRBJ1-1, is SQTIHQWPATLVQPVGSPLSLECTVEGTSNPNLYWYRQAAGRGLQLLFYSVGIGQISSEVPQNLSASRPQDRQFILSSKKLLLSDSGFYLCAWSQGNTEAFFGQGTRLTVV.